Listed here are 23 T cell receptor beta chains from one sample, sequenced in a study of blood T cell repertoires in COVID-19. TCRdb's copy holds only in-frame clones and misses some; the assay was immunoSEQ multiplex PCR. The sample carries fewer than 250,000 clones, roughly 90% recorded once. Specimen: peripheral blood. The receptor set was obtained from a woman between 40 and 50 years old with acute or convalescent COVID-19.

This clone was seen just once. This chain uses TRBV13 with TRBJ2-1; TRBD1 is a possible D gene (6 bases). This CDR3 has 16 residues. The V end lost 0 bases, the J end lost 8 bases, and 17 bases lay between the germline ends. Germline assignment: CDR1 PRHDT and CDR2 FYEKMQ (reference sequence). DNA for the CDR3: TGTGCCAGCAGCTTAGGCCTAACCGCAGGGGATTATGAGCAGTTCTTC. It encodes CASSLGLTAGDYEQFF.

The J gene is TRBJ1-3, the V gene TRBV11-2, with 7 bases matching TRBD1. With V trimmed by 5 bases and J by 0 bases, 10 bases remained unmatched. This CDR3 has 17 residues. The germline V gene encodes CDR1 SGHAT and CDR2 FQNNGV. The CDR3, as DNA: TGTGCCAGCAGCCTTAGAGGGGGACAGAGCTCTGGAAACACCATATATTTT. Translation: CASSLRGGQSSGNTIYF.

This CDR3 reads CASRELAGGYNEQFF. In DNA, the CDR3 is TGTGCCAGTAGGGAACTAGCGGGGGGTTACAATGAGCAGTTCTTC. This chain links TRBV19 with TRBJ2-1; 12 bases are shared with TRBD2. Germline CDR1 LNHDA, CDR2 SQIVND (reference sequence). J gave up 4 bases and V 6 bases, and 4 bases lay outside the gene matches. The CDR3 length is 15 residues. The full variable domain, in which reference TRBV19 and TRBJ2-1 provide the parts outside the CDR3, is DGGITQSPKYLFRKEGQNVTLSCEQNLNHDAMYWYRQDPGQGLRLIYYSQIVNDFQKGDIAEGYSVSREKKESFPLTVTSAQKNPTAFYLCASRELAGGYNEQFFGPGTRLTVL.

This clone appeared a single time. The genes are TRBV10-3 and TRBJ1-5, with TRBD1 matching 7 bases. Germline V gene data show CDR1 as ENHRY and CDR2 as SYGVKD. V was clipped by 6 bases and J by 0 bases; unmatched bases: 8. The CDR3 covers 16 residues. The CDR3 sequence is CAISRGSTDSNQPQHF. CDR3 nucleotide sequence: TGTGCCATCAGCAGGGGGTCAACTGATAGCAATCAGCCCCAGCATTTT.

The chain combines TRBV6-1 with TRBJ2-5; 7 positions match TRBD1. The ends lost 2 bases at V and 11 bases at J; junction bases unmatched: 2. The CDR3 covers 11 residues. Germline V CDR1 and CDR2: MNHNS, SASEGT. The CDR3 DNA reads as TGTGCCAGCAGTGAATTCAGGGGGCAGTACTTC. It translates to CASSEFRGQYF.

V and J are TRBV10-3 and TRBJ2-5; no clear D. The CDR3 length is 14 residues. Per the germline V gene, CDR1 is ENHRY and CDR2 is SYGVKD. V dropped 1 base and J dropped 5 bases, with 11 bases sitting between them. For the CDR3, the DNA is TGTGCCATCAGTGAGTACTACAACGGGGAGACCCAGTACTTC. This encodes CAISEYYNGETQYF.

CDR3 loop: CASSFWTGSPEAFF. As DNA, the CDR3 is TGCGCCAGCAGCTTTTGGACAGGGAGCCCTGAAGCTTTCTTT. This chain connects TRBV5-1 to TRBJ1-1; 8 bases are shared with TRBD1. The CDR3 contains 14 residues. Losses at the gene ends were 2 bases for V and 6 bases for J; bases not matched to a gene: 6. Per germline, CDR1 SGHRS and CDR2 YFSETQ.

This chain joins TRBV5-6 and TRBJ2-5; D is unclear. V lost 0 bases, J lost 5 bases, and 5 bases lay in between. This CDR3 spans 12 amino acids. Germline loops: CDR1 SGHDT, CDR2 YYEEEE. This CDR3 is CASSLAGETQYF. The CDR3 coding sequence is TGTGCCAGCAGCTTGGCCGGGGAGACCCAGTACTTC.

CDR3 sequence reads: CASSHGQGTEAFF. The CDR3 region has the DNA TGCGCCAGCAGCCACGGACAGGGGACTGAAGCTTTCTTT. The chain has TRBV4-1 and TRBJ1-1, with 9 bases fitting TRBD1. CDR1 and CDR2 from the germline V gene are MGHRA and YSYEKL. V lost 3 bases and J lost 5; bases outside the gene matches: 1. The CDR3 sequence is 13 residues long.

In its sample, this clone was seen once. The chain couples TRBV4-1 to TRBJ1-2, with 11 nucleotides matching TRBD1. With V trimmed by 4 bases and J by 6 bases, 10 bases remained unmatched. The CDR3 spans 16 residues. The germline V gene has CDR1 MGHRA and CDR2 YSYEKL. DNA for the CDR3: TGCGCCAGCAGCCCTGAGGACAGGGGGCTGTTGGATGGCTACACCTTC. Residues: CASSPEDRGLLDGYTF.

The V gene is TRBV9, the J gene TRBJ2-3; 9 bases are shared with TRBD1. This CDR3 region has 16 residues. With V trimmed by 3 bases and J by 2 bases, 7 bases remained unmatched. Germline CDR1 and CDR2: SGDLS and YYNGEE. CDR3 coding DNA: TGTGCCAGCAGCGCACAGTGGGACAGGGCCACAGATACGCAGTATTTT. Its translation is CASSAQWDRATDTQYF. The whole variable domain, filled in from reference TRBV9 and TRBJ2-3, reads DSGVTQTPKHLITATGQRVTLRCSPRSGDLSVYWYQQSLDQGLQFLIQYYNGEERAKGNILERFSAQQFPDLHSELNLSSLELGDSALYFCASSAQWDRATDTQYFGPGTRLTVL.

The chain combines TRBV6-5 with TRBJ1-1, with D hard to call. The CDR3 length is 13 residues. Germline loops: CDR1 MNHEY, CDR2 SVGAGI. V was trimmed by 0 bases and J by 3 bases, leaving 5 bases between them. In DNA, the CDR3 is TGTGCCAGCAGTTACTCGGGCTACACTGAAGCTTTCTTT. This encodes CASSYSGYTEAFF.

The chain couples TRBV3-1 (or the pseudogene TRBV3-2) to TRBJ2-2; 8 bases agree with TRBD1. The germline gives CDR1 LGHDT, CDR2 YNNKEL (reference sequence). The CDR3 spans 14 residues. This CDR3 reads CATQGQVEVGELFF. The CDR3 nucleotides are TGTGCTACTCAGGGACAGGTAGAGGTTGGGGAGCTGTTTTTT.

The rearrangement links TRBV5-1 to TRBJ1-3; perhaps TRBD1 as D (5 bases). This CDR3 comprises 15 residues. Trimming shortened V by 5 bases and J by 0 bases, and 12 bases separated the two germline ends. Per the germline V gene, CDR1 is SGHRS and CDR2 is YFSETQ. The CDR3 here is CASSPRGGSGNTIYF. CDR3 nucleotides: TGCGCCAGCAGTCCTCGGGGGGGCTCTGGAAACACCATATATTTT.

The V and J genes are TRBV21-1 and TRBJ1-6. TRBV21-1 constitutes a pseudogene. This CDR3 is built from 17 residues. The CDR3 DNA sequence: TGTGCCAGCAGCAAAGACTCCGGGCAGGAAGCGGGTTCACCCCTCCACTTT. This encodes CASSKDSGQEAGSPLHF.

V usage is TRBV25-1 and J usage is TRBJ1-4; the D is unclear. Looked up from germline, CDR1 is MGHDK and CDR2 is SYGVNS. CDR3 length equals 15 residues. Trimming took 2 bases from V and 4 from J, leaving 11 bases between them. The CDR3 DNA reads as TGTGCCAGCAGTGAACGCGGCGGAGGTAATGAAAAACTGTTTTTT. Protein product: CASSERGGGNEKLFF. Complete variable domain (other parts from reference TRBV25-1 and TRBJ1-4): EADIYQTPRYLVIGTGKKITLECSQTMGHDKMYWYQQDPGMELHLIHYSYGVNSTEKGDLSSESTVSRIRTEHFPLTLESARPSHTSQYLCASSERGGGNEKLFFGSGTQLSVL.

This chain uses TRBV5-1 with TRBJ2-3; D is ambiguous. The length of the CDR3 is 10 residues. With 7 bases removed from V and 5 bases from J, the gap between germline ends came to 5 bases. CDR1 and CDR2 (germline): SGHRS, YFSETQ. In DNA form, the CDR3 reads TGCGCCAGCTCGGGAGATACGCAGTATTTT. Translating it yields CASSGDTQYF.

The gene calls are TRBV21-1 and TRBJ2-7; the D segment call TRBD2 is taken from the table without a DNA check. TRBV21-1 represents a pseudogene. CDR3 length: 13 amino acids. CDR3 region: CASKGGVDYEQYV. The DNA of the CDR3 is TGTGCCAGCAAGGGGGGGGTCGATTACGAGCAGTACGTC.

The gene calls are TRBV5-1 and TRBJ2-5; 12 bases agree with TRBD2. Trimming removed 4 bases from V and 2 bases from J; junction bases left unmatched: 6. The V gene's germline CDR1 is SGHRS and CDR2 YFSETQ. The CDR3 extends over 16 amino acids. Here the CDR3 reads CASSNAGLAGQETQYF. The CDR3 DNA reads as TGCGCCAGCAGCAATGCCGGACTAGCGGGGCAAGAGACCCAGTACTTC.

The V call is TRBV7-3, the J call TRBJ1-2, with D hard to call. V was cut by 5 bases and J by 6 bases, with 16 bases left in between. CDR1 and CDR2 (germline): SGHTA, FQGTGA. The CDR3 is 14 residues long. CDR3 DNA: TGTGCCAGCAGCGGCGAAGGAGGTAGAGATGGCTACACCTTC. Translating it yields CASSGEGGRDGYTF.

V is TRBV12-3 or TRBV12-4 and J is TRBJ1-5; unclear D gene. The CDR3 totals 12 residues. V was pared by 0 bases and J by 8 bases, with 5 bases between. CDR3: CASSLAREPQHF. The CDR3 DNA follows: TGTGCCAGCAGTTTAGCTCGGGAGCCCCAGCATTTT.

This chain links TRBV3-1 (or the pseudogene TRBV3-2) with TRBJ2-4; possible D gene TRBD2, 7 bases. The CDR3 extends over 15 amino acids. Germline V lookup: CDR1 LGHDT, CDR2 YNNKEL (reference sequence). Between the trimmed V and J ends, which lost 3 bases and 16 bases, there was a span of 25 bases. The CDR3 DNA follows: TGTGCCAGCAGCCAGCCTACTTTGGGGGGGGGCCCTCAATACTTC. Its protein product is CASSQPTLGGGPQYF.

The chain is built from TRBV2 and TRBJ1-4; TRBD1 agrees at 7 bases. CDR3 size: 15 residues. Per the germline V gene, CDR1 is SNHLY and CDR2 is FYNNEI. Trimming at V came to 6 bases and at J to 3 bases, leaving 7 bases not matched to a gene. CDR3 in amino acids: CASSKIQGSNEKLFF. The CDR3 DNA reads as TGTGCCAGCAGCAAGATACAGGGGTCTAATGAAAAACTGTTTTTT.